These 20 T cell receptor beta chains were all obtained from the same sample, sequenced in a study of blood T cells in healthy people across ages. For the second PCR, which ran for roughly 7 to 11 cycles, a sample-barcoded 5' primer and a J-beta primer mix were used. TCRdb called the 5' RACE reads again in MiXCR, with one record for every CDR3 protein. The data contain roughly 650,000 distinct CDR3 sequences, about 30% of them seen just once; the ten biggest clones take up 15%. The sample consisted of blood. The source is a woman of 80 years or more in good health.

Many counts were recorded for this clonotype. V and J are TRBV28 and TRBJ1-2; 12 nucleotides agree with TRBD1. CDR1 is MDHEN and CDR2 is SYDVKM in the germline V gene. This CDR3 is 15 amino acids long. J was trimmed by 8 bases and V by 9 bases; bases with no gene match: 13. The CDR3 here is CASLPGQGARSGYTF. The CDR3 nucleotides read TGTGCCAGTCTCCCGGGACAGGGGGCAAGAAGCGGCTACACCTTC.

As for this clonotype: A read error is possible here, since a much larger clone lies one base away. The chain recombines TRBV5-1 with TRBJ2-7; TRBD2 matches 7 bases. CDR1 and CDR2 (germline): SGHRS, YFSETQ. J gave up 7 bases and V 4 bases, and 14 bases lay outside the gene matches. This CDR3 region has 15 residues. CDR3 coding DNA: TGCGCCAGCAGCCGAACGGGGGGTCCATACAATGAGCAGTACTTC. Translation gives CASSRTGGPYNEQYF.

This clonotype was seen at least ten times. This sequence joins TRBV4-2 and TRBJ1-4; 9 bases fit TRBD1. The CDR3 contains 15 residues. V shed 4 bases, J shed 6 bases, and the junction held 6 bases outside the gene matches. CDR1 is LGHNA and CDR2 is YNFKEQ in the germline V gene. The CDR3 here is CASSPMTGGDEKLFF. DNA for the CDR3: TGTGCCAGCAGCCCTATGACAGGGGGAGATGAAAAACTGTTTTTT.

This clonotype was recorded many times. The chain uses TRBV20-1 and TRBJ1-5, with D possibly being TRBD1 (5 bases). CDR1 and CDR2 (germline): DFQATT, SNEGSKA (reference sequence). The CDR3 has 15 amino acids. V lost 0 bases to trimming and J lost 3 bases, with 12 bases between them. The CDR3 is CSARDQDRFNQPQHF. The CDR3 DNA follows: TGCAGTGCTAGAGATCAAGACAGATTCAATCAGCCCCAGCATTTT.

This clonotype was observed many times. The chain employs TRBV10-3 and TRBJ2-3; 7 bases fit TRBD2. The CDR3 runs 14 residues. V lost 5 bases to trimming and J lost 4 bases; unmatched junction nucleotides: 6. CDR1 is ENHRY and CDR2 is SYGVKD in the germline V gene. CDR3 sequence (DNA): TGTGCCATCAGTAGCGGGGTTAGCGCAGATACGCAGTATTTT. Amino acid sequence: CAISSGVSADTQYF.

The chain has TRBV12-3 or TRBV12-4 and TRBJ1-1; D gene ambiguous. The CDR3 has 13 residues. Trimming shortened V by 9 bases and J by 0 bases, and 11 bases separated the two germline ends. CDR3 region: CASRGTMNTEAFF. As DNA, the CDR3 is TGTGCCAGTCGAGGTACAATGAACACTGAAGCTTTCTTT.

This clonotype has more than one count but fewer than ten. A read error may explain this, as a much larger clone is one base away. V usage is TRBV5-1 and J usage is TRBJ2-1, with D unresolved. The CDR3 sequence is 14 residues long. Germline values: CDR1 SGHRS, CDR2 YFSETQ. This chain's CDR3 is CASSLEGPNNGQFF. The CDR3 DNA reads as TGCGCCAGCAGCTTGGAAGGGCCTAACAATGGGCAGTTCTTC.

This sequence joins TRBV23-1 and TRBJ1-5; perhaps TRBD1 as D (5 bases). TRBV23-1 is an ORF, with its function uncertain. The V end was cut by 6 bases, the J end by 7 bases, with 19 bases between. The CDR3 runs 15 residues. The CDR3 spells CASREVNVRDQPQHF. CDR3 in DNA: TGCGCCAGCAGGGAGGTAAACGTGAGGGACCAGCCCCAGCATTTT.

Worth noting for this clonotype: This may be a read error: a much more frequent sequence differs by one nucleotide. The CDR3 DNA reads as TGTGCCAGCAGCTTGGACGATCTCTATGGCTACACCTTC. Encoded protein: CASSLDDLYGYTF. The chain recombines TRBV5-6 with TRBJ1-2; D gene unclear. Trimming stripped 0 bases from V and 4 bases from J, with 7 bases between. There are 13 residues in the CDR3. Germline V CDR1 and CDR2: SGHDT, YYEEEE.

In this sample, this clonotype turned up a few times. This rearrangement joins TRBV10-3 to TRBJ2-2; 8 bases are a match to TRBD1. V was clipped by 8 bases and J by 6 bases; unmatched bases: 14. The V gene's germline CDR1 is ENHRY and CDR2 SYGVKD. This CDR3 is 16 amino acids long. The CDR3, as DNA: TGTGCCATCGGGAACTCGGACAGGGTCTCGTCCGGGGAGCTGTTTTTT. This codes for CAIGNSDRVSSGELFF.

This clonotype has a handful of counts. This may arise from a read error, as a much more abundant clone is one base away. The rearrangement joins TRBV4-1 to TRBJ1-2, with 7 bases aligning to TRBD1. Trimming took 4 bases from V and 8 from J; bases not matched to a gene: 13. The CDR3 contains 15 residues. Germline CDR1 is MGHRA and CDR2 is YSYEKL. The CDR3 sequence is CASSRVDREVKGYTF. As DNA, the CDR3 is TGCGCCAGCAGCCGAGTCGACAGGGAAGTAAAGGGCTACACCTTC.

This clonotype was seen ten or more times. J is TRBJ2-3 and V is TRBV5-5; the D call may be TRBD1 or TRBD2 (6 bases each). There are 17 residues in the CDR3. Trimming cost V 1 base and J 5 bases, with 20 bases left between them. Looked up from germline, CDR1 is SGHKS and CDR2 is YYEKEE (reference sequence). This chain's CDR3 is CASSLRLGGRTGDTQYF. CDR3 in DNA: TGTGCCAGCAGCTTGAGATTGGGGGGCCGGACCGGAGATACGCAGTATTTT.

There are a few counts of this clonotype. V is TRBV7-6 and J is TRBJ2-2, with D possibly TRBD1 on 6 matching bases. This CDR3 contains 14 residues. V was shortened by 6 bases and J by 0 bases, with 8 bases between the two germline ends. From germline, CDR1 is SGHVS and CDR2 FNYEAQ. The CDR3 coding sequence is TGTGCCAGCAGTGGGGGCGCGAACACCGGGGAGCTGTTTTTT. Protein: CASSGGANTGELFF.

Ten or more counts support this clonotype. The CDR3 nucleotides read TGTGCCACCAGCAGAGAGGGTTTTCAAGAGACCCAGTACTTC. Translating gives CATSREGFQETQYF. The J gene is TRBJ2-5, the V gene TRBV15; D is ambiguous. The germline V and J ends were trimmed by 0 bases and 2 bases, with 7 bases remaining between them. Germline V gene sequence: CDR1 LNHNV, CDR2 YYDKDF (reference sequence). CDR3 length: 14 residues.

This clonotype was seen repeatedly, ten times or more. The chain links TRBV13 to TRBJ2-3, with D perhaps matching TRBD1 or TRBD2 (5 bases each). Germline CDR1 reads PRHDT; CDR2 reads FYEKMQ (reference sequence). The ends were cut back, 4 bases at V and 2 bases at J, with 13 bases in the middle. This CDR3 has 15 residues. The CDR3 loop is CASSSGRGSTDTQYF. In DNA, the CDR3 is TGTGCCAGCAGCTCCGGACGGGGCTCCACAGATACGCAGTATTTT.

This chain connects TRBV7-9 to TRBJ2-4; TRBD2 might be the D (5 bases). The DNA end is a closer match to TRBJ2-7, so the J assignment may be wrong. From germline, CDR1 is SEHNR and CDR2 FQNEAQ (reference sequence). The CDR3 length is 13 residues. The CDR3 region has the DNA TGTGCCAGCGTTCCATCGGGGAACGACGAGCAGTACTTC. It encodes CASVPSGNDEQYF.

This clonotype has a count of ten or more. The rearrangement links TRBV7-3 to TRBJ2-1; D may be TRBD1 (5 bases). There are 13 residues in the CDR3. Trimming took off 0 bases at V and 10 bases at J, with 10 bases between the two ends. Germline-derived CDR1 and CDR2 are SGHTA and FQGTGA. CDR3 amino acids: CASSLTGVREQFF. The CDR3 region has the DNA TGTGCCAGCAGCTTAACAGGGGTAAGGGAGCAGTTCTTC.

This clonotype was seen ten or more times. The CDR3 bases are TGTGCCAGCAGCTTATCAAGCGGGGGGGCCTACGAGCAGTACTTC. It specifies CASSLSSGGAYEQYF. The gene calls are TRBV7-2 and TRBJ2-7; 10 nucleotides line up with TRBD2. CDR3 length equals 15 residues. The trim removed 2 bases at V and 2 bases at J, leaving 3 bases unmatched. Germline loops: CDR1 SGHTA, CDR2 FQGNSA.

This clonotype was observed at least ten times. The chain uses TRBV29-1 and TRBJ2-3; a weak D match, TRBD1 (6 bases). The CDR3 has 13 amino acids. CDR1 is SQVTM, CDR2 ANQGSEA, per germline. The V end was cut by 4 bases, the J end by 3 bases, with 11 bases between. The CDR3 nucleotides are TGCAGCGTTGCGACAGGCCTTACAGATACGCAGTATTTT. Translated: CSVATGLTDTQYF.

The table lists this clonotype with many counts. This chain connects TRBV20-1 to TRBJ2-1; D gene unclear. CDR1 DFQATT and CDR2 SNEGSKA come from the germline V gene (reference sequence). The ends were cut back, 5 bases at V and 2 bases at J, with 4 bases in the middle. This CDR3 is built from 11 residues. The CDR3 here is CSALPYNEQFF. CDR3 in DNA: TGCAGTGCTCTCCCCTACAATGAGCAGTTCTTC.